The next 15 T cell receptor beta chains were all read from a single sample in a study of lymphopenia after photon versus proton radiotherapy. Repertoires were generated with immunoSEQ multiplex PCR, while TCRdb's copy carries only in-frame clones and drops some. The data show about 160,000 clones, less than 90% seen once. Source: peripheral blood, taken from a patient treated with photon-based radiotherapy. The receptor source for this set is a man aged 45-65 years with gastric cancer.

The chain links TRBV6-5 to TRBJ1-1; 7 positions match TRBD1. Germline CDR1 and CDR2: MNHEY and SVGAGI. There are 14 residues in the CDR3. V shed 6 bases and J 6 bases; nucleotides not matched to a gene: 10. CDR3 coding DNA: TGTGCCAGCAGAACCCTCACAGGGGAGGCTGAAGCTTTCTTT. Residues: CASRTLTGEAEAFF.

The chain uses TRBV5-1 and TRBJ2-7, with 11 bases lining up with TRBD1. Trimming removed 4 bases from V and 6 bases from J; junction bases left unmatched: 6. There are 14 residues in the CDR3. Germline V lookup: CDR1 SGHRS, CDR2 YFSETQ. CDR3 amino acids: CASSPGQGEVEQYF. The CDR3 bases are TGCGCCAGCAGCCCGGGACAGGGGGAAGTCGAGCAGTACTTC. The full variable domain, rest sourced from reference TRBV5-1 and TRBJ2-7, is KAGVTQTPRYLIKTRGQQVTLSCSPISGHRSVSWYQQTPGQGLQFLFEYFSETQRNKGNFPGRFSGRQFSNSRSEMNVSTLELGDSALYLCASSPGQGEVEQYFGPGTRLTVT.

The chain is built from TRBV30 and TRBJ2-1, with 11 positions matching TRBD2. Germline V gene sequence: CDR1 GTSNPN, CDR2 SVGIG (reference sequence). V trimming: 4 bases; J trimming: 9 bases; junction bases outside the gene matches: 5. The CDR3 consists of 13 residues. CDR3: CAWTLSGGGEQFF. The CDR3 nucleotides read TGTGCCTGGACCCTTAGCGGGGGGGGTGAGCAGTTCTTC. Full variable domain (missing parts from reference TRBV30 and TRBJ2-1): SQTIHQWPATLVQPVGSPLSLECTVEGTSNPNLYWYRQAAGRGLQLLFYSVGIGQISSEVPQNLSASRPQDRQFILSSKKLLLSDSGFYLCAWTLSGGGEQFFGPGTRLTVL.

The V and J genes are TRBV4-2 and TRBJ1-2, with D tentatively TRBD1 (5 bases). The CDR3 totals 15 residues. Germline V CDR1 and CDR2: LGHNA, YNFKEQ. Deletions cut 0 bases from V and 8 bases from J, with 16 bases between. DNA for the CDR3: TGTGCCAGCAGCCAAGAAGGGTTGTGGGGCGCAGGCTACACCTTC. Protein sequence: CASSQEGLWGAGYTF.

This clone has only one observation. The genes are TRBV5-4 and TRBJ1-1; D call uncertain. The ends were cut back, 6 bases at V and 1 base at J, with 10 bases in the middle. The germline V gene has CDR1 SGHNT and CDR2 YYREEE (reference sequence). The CDR3 sequence is 13 residues long. CDR3 residues: CASIGRANTEAFF. As DNA, the CDR3 is TGTGCCAGCATCGGACGGGCGAACACTGAAGCTTTCTTT.

The chain employs TRBV6-1 and TRBJ2-6, with D possibly being TRBD1 or TRBD2 (5 bases each). The V end lost 3 bases, the J end lost 2 bases, and 11 bases lay between the germline ends. Germline-derived CDR1 and CDR2 are MNHNS and SASEGT. The CDR3 spans 16 residues. The CDR3 DNA reads as TGTGCCAGCAGTGAGGGTGGGGGAGCTGGGGCCAACGTCCTGACTTTC. It translates to CASSEGGGAGANVLTF.

The chain uses TRBV5-4 and TRBJ2-2, with TRBD2 as a possible D gene (8 bases). Trimming cost V 3 bases and J 0 bases, with 15 bases left between them. The CDR3 extends over 17 amino acids. Per germline, CDR1 SGHNT and CDR2 YYREEE (reference sequence). CDR3 in DNA: TGTGCCAGCAGCTCTTTAGCGGGGACAGCGAACACCGGGGAGCTGTTTTTT. As protein: CASSSLAGTANTGELFF.

This chain joins TRBV29-1 and TRBJ2-7; D assignment may be TRBD1 or TRBD2 (6 bases each). Germline V lookup: CDR1 SQVTM, CDR2 ANQGSEA. This CDR3 is built from 15 residues. V lost 5 bases to trimming and J lost 1 base, with 18 bases between them. The CDR3 region has the DNA TGCAGCGTTCCGGGGGCCGGGGGCACTTCCTACGAGCAGTACTTC. The encoded protein is CSVPGAGGTSYEQYF.

The chain is built from TRBV28 and TRBJ1-5, with D possibly matching TRBD1 (5 bases). This CDR3 has 15 amino acids. Deletions cut 7 bases from V and 2 bases from J, with 15 bases between. CDR1 and CDR2 (germline): MDHEN, SYDVKM. CDR3 sequence (DNA): TGTGCCAGCACCGGAGGAGGGGCTCGCAATCAGCCCCAGCATTTT. Protein: CASTGGGARNQPQHF. The whole variable domain, filled in from reference TRBV28 and TRBJ1-5, reads DVKVTQSSRYLVKRTGEKVFLECVQDMDHENMFWYRQDPGLGLRLIYFSYDVKMKEKGDIPEGYSVSREKKERFSLILESASTNQTSMYLCASTGGGARNQPQHFGDGTRLSIL.

The V and J genes are TRBV19 and TRBJ2-7; TRBD1 or TRBD2 may be the D gene (5 bases each). V was cut by 4 bases and J by 6 bases, with 28 bases left in between. Per germline, CDR1 LNHDA and CDR2 SQIVND (reference sequence). The CDR3 has 18 amino acids. The CDR3 spells CASSSRISGTPRRAEQYF. CDR3 nucleotides: TGTGCCAGTAGTAGTCGAATTTCCGGGACCCCCAGAAGGGCCGAGCAGTACTTC.

This clone was detected once. The chain uses TRBV4-2 and TRBJ2-3, with D maybe TRBD2 (7 bases). The CDR3 extends over 16 amino acids. CDR1 is LGHNA and CDR2 is YNFKEQ in the germline V gene. Trimming cost V 2 bases and J 0 bases, with 12 bases left between them. DNA of the CDR3: TGTGCCAGCAGCCAATGGGGGGGCGGCAGCACAGATACGCAGTATTTT. This translates into CASSQWGGGSTDTQYF.

V usage is TRBV7-2 and J usage is TRBJ2-7; 11 bases fit TRBD2. J gave up 2 bases and V 3 bases, and 0 bases lay outside the gene matches. Looked up from germline, CDR1 is SGHTA and CDR2 is FQGNSA. This CDR3 spans 14 amino acids. CDR3 loop: CASSLTSGTYEQYF. CDR3 nucleotides: TGTGCCAGCAGCTTGACTAGCGGGACCTACGAGCAGTACTTC.

This clone was recorded once. The chain employs TRBV5-4 and TRBJ2-5, with D perhaps given as TRBD1 or TRBD2 (5 bases each). Trimming left V 1 base short and J 0 bases short, with 7 bases between. CDR3 size: 14 residues. Per germline, CDR1 SGHNT and CDR2 YYREEE (reference sequence). DNA for the CDR3: TGTGCCAGCAGCTTGTGGGGGAACCAAGAGACCCAGTACTTC. Amino acids: CASSLWGNQETQYF.

V gene TRBV7-6 combines with J gene TRBJ2-5; 9 bases align to TRBD1. CDR3 length: 15 amino acids. Looked up from germline, CDR1 is SGHVS and CDR2 is FNYEAQ. Unmatched junction bases numbered 7, after V lost 4 bases and J lost 4 bases. CDR3: CASSSVGQGVETQYF. The DNA of the CDR3 is TGTGCCAGCAGCTCCGTGGGACAGGGTGTAGAGACCCAGTACTTC.

The chain carries TRBV4-1 and TRBJ1-5, with TRBD1 identical over 8 bases. The CDR3 is 15 amino acids. Looked up from germline, CDR1 is MGHRA and CDR2 is YSYEKL. V was pared by 0 bases and J by 5 bases, with 3 bases of the junction left unmatched. The CDR3 region is CASSQDRQGYQPQHF. The CDR3 DNA reads as TGCGCCAGCAGCCAAGACCGACAGGGGTATCAGCCCCAGCATTTT.